The text below deals with one T cell receptor beta chain. Its antigen is unknown. Base qualities are missing; no much larger clone stands one base away. V is cut back by 6 bases and J by 6 bases, with 9 bases in the junction unmatched. Reading from cysteine to phenylalanine, the CDR3 counts 15 amino acids. The sequence is cut down to CDR3 DNA, 45 bases in frame from base 1. Reading the germline V gene (reference sequence) gives CDR1 LNHDA and CDR2 SQIVND. Libraries came from the immunoSEQ multiplex PCR assay. TCRdb obtained this table from immuneACCESS and retained in-frame rearrangements with V and J assigned. These tables miss some clones; where compared with another copy, unresolved V genes account for less than half of the shortfall, and the remainder is unexplained. The sample records 180,000 or so clones, about nine tenths of which are singletons. Of the sample, roughly 1.6% falls within the top ten clones.

The data belong to a study of control samples from healthy donors and cancer patients (dated by TCRdb to 2018 to 2021). The sequence joins TRBV19 to TRBJ2-2; 8 nucleotides in the junction match TRBD1. The sample consisted of blood. This receptor was taken from a woman in her twenties or thirties in good health. CDR3 protein: CASSQDRGEAGELFF. The DNA sequence is given as TGTGCCAGTAGCCAAGACAGGGGAGAAGCCGGGGAGCTGTTTTTT.